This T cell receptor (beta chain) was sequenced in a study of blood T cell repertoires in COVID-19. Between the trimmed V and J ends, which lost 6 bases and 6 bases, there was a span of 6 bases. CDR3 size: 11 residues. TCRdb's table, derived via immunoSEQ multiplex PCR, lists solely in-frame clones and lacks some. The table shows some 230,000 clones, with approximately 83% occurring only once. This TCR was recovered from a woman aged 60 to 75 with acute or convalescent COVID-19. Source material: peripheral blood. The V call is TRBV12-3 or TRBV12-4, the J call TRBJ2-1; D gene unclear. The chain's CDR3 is CASRESNEQFF. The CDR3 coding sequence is TGTGCCAGCAGGGAGTCCAATGAGCAGTTCTTC.